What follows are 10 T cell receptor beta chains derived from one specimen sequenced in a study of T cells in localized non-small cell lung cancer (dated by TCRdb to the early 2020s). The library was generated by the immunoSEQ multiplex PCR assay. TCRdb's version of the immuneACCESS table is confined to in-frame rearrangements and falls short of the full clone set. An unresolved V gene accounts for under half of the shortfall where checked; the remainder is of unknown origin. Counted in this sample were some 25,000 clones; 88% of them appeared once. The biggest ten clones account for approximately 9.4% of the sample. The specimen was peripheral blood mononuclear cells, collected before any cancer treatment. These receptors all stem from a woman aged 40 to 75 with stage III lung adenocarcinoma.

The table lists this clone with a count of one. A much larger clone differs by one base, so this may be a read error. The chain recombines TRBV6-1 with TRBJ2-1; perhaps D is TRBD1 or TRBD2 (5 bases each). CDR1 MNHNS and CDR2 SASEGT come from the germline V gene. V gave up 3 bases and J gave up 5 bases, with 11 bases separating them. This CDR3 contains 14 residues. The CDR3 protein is CASSDGAGNNEQFF. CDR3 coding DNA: TGTGCCAGCAGTGATGGGGCGGGCAACAATGAGCAGTTCTTC.

The CDR3 region is CASSEQGQSREKLFF. The CDR3 nucleotides are TGTGCCAGCAGTGAACAGGGACAAAGTAGAGAAAAACTGTTTTTT. The chain combines TRBV2 with TRBJ1-4, with D possibly TRBD1 on 6 matching bases. V was trimmed by 2 bases and J by 8 bases, leaving 15 bases between them. From germline, CDR1 is SNHLY and CDR2 FYNNEI. The CDR3 length is 15 residues.

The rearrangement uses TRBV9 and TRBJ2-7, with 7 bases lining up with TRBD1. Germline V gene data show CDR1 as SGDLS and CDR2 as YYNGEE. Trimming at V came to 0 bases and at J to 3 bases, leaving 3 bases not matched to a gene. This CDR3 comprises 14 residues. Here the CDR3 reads CASSVGQGDYEQYF. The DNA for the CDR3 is TGTGCCAGCAGCGTAGGGCAGGGGGACTACGAGCAGTACTTC.

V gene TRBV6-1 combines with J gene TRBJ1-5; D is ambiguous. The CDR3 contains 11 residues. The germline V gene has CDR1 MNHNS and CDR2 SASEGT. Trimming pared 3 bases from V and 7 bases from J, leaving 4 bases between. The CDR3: CASSEWQPQHF. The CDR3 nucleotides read TGTGCCAGCAGTGAGTGGCAGCCCCAGCATTTT.

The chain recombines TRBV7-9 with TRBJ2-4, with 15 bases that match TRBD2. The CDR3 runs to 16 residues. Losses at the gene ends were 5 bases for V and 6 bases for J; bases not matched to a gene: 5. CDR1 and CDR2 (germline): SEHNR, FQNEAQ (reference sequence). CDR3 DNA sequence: TGTGCCAGCAGCGCCGGGACTAGCGGGAGGAGAAACATTCAGTACTTC. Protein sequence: CASSAGTSGRRNIQYF.

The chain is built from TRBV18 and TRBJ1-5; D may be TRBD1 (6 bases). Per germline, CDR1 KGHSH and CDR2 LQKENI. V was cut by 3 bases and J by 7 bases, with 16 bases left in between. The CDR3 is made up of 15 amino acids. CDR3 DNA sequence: TGTGCCAGCTCACCCCAAGGGGGATTGGGGCAGCCCCAGCATTTT. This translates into CASSPQGGLGQPQHF.

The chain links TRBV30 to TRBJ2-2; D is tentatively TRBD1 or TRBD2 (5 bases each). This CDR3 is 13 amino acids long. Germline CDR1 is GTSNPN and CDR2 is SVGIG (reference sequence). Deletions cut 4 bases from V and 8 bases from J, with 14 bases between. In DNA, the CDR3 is TGTGCCTGGATGTGGGGGACGAGGGGGGAGCTGTTTTTT. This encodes CAWMWGTRGELFF.

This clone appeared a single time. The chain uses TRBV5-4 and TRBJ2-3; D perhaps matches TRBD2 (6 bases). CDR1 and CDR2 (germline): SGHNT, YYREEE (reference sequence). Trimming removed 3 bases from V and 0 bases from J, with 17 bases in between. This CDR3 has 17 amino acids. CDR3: CASSSFKVGSSTDTQYF. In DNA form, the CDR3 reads TGTGCCAGCAGCTCATTTAAGGTCGGGAGCAGCACAGATACGCAGTATTTT.

CDR3 DNA sequence: TGTGCCAGCAGCCCAGGGACAGGGTACGAGCAGTTCTTC. Translation gives CASSPGTGYEQFF. The chain employs TRBV5-4 and TRBJ2-1; 9 bases align to TRBD1. This CDR3 contains 13 residues. Losses at the gene ends were 4 bases for V and 10 bases for J; bases not matched to a gene: 6. Per germline, CDR1 SGHNT and CDR2 YYREEE (reference sequence). The full variable domain, its missing parts supplied by reference TRBV5-4 and TRBJ2-1, is ETGVTQSPTHLIKTRGQQVTLRCSSQSGHNTVSWYQQALGQGPQFIFQYYREEENGRGNFPPRFSGLQFPNYSSELNVNALELDDSALYLCASSPGTGYEQFFGPGTRLTVL.

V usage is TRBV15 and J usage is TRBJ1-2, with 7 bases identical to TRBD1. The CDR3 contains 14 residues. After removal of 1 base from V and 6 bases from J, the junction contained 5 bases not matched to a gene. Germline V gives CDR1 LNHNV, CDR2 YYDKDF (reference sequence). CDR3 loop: CATSRVQGVDGYTF. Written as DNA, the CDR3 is TGTGCCACCAGCAGAGTCCAGGGGGTAGATGGCTACACCTTC.